This T cell receptor beta chain was recovered during a study of cytomegalovirus exposure and HLA in healthy donors. Note on this clone: What it binds is unknown.

As for the donors, each was a healthy bone marrow donor. Germline-derived CDR1 and CDR2 are SGHAT and FQNNGV. V dropped 4 bases and J dropped 9 bases, with 16 bases sitting between them. The CDR3 is 14 residues long. PCR primers comprised 60 Vbeta and 13 Jbeta primers. The assay was immunoSEQ multiplex PCR, and TCRdb's table has in-frame clones only and misses some. The data show over 55,000 clones, roughly 67% seen once. Regarding the study as a whole: The study recorded 164 TCR beta chains that were cytomegalovirus-associated. Researchers reported in a later analysis that a missense DCLRE1C variant was tied to TCR beta V- and J-gene trimming.

The V gene is TRBV11-2, the J gene TRBJ2-1; D uncertain. Material: PBMCs. This clonotype was sampled from a middle-aged man in good health and CMV-seropositive. The CDR3 is CASSSPGVDGEQFF. CDR3 in DNA: TGTGCCAGCAGCTCCCCCGGAGTAGACGGTGAGCAGTTCTTC.